A selection of T cell receptor beta chains follows, all from one sample in a study of PD-1 blockade in classical Hodgkin lymphoma. Profiled with immunoSEQ multiplex PCR; TCRdb holds only in-frame clones, not every one. The data contain roughly 100,000 clones, around 89% of them seen just once; the ten biggest clones take up around 6.6%. This specimen was peripheral blood mononuclear cells (PBMCs), taken before the second cycle of nivolumab. All receptors come from a human donor with classical Hodgkin lymphoma. The CDR3 runs from the conserved cysteine through the conserved F or W. The D gene is left open where the match is weak. Clone size is stated in some rows and not others, as once, few, many or a class when expanded.

>TRBV5-8|TRBD1|.|TRBJ1-6
TGTGCCAGCAGCTTTCTCGTGGTTGGGGGACAGTATAATTCACCCCTCCACTTT
CASSFLVVGGQYNSPLHF
>TRBV18|TRBD1|.|TRBJ2-4
TGTGCCAGCTCACCACCGGGACAGGGACAAAACATTCAGTACTTC
CASSPPGQGQNIQYF
>TRBV30|.|.|TRBJ2-7
TGTGCCTGCTGGGCTCCGGGTGGGCCCTACGAGCAGTACTTC
CACWAPGGPYEQYF
>TRBV6-1|.|.|TRBJ1-1
TGTGCCAGCAAAGGACGACGGAGGAACACTGAAGCTTTCTTT
CASKGRRRNTEAFF
>TRBV5-4|TRBD1|.|TRBJ1-3
TGTGCCAGCAGCTCACAGGGGGCTCTGGGAAACACCATATATTTT
CASSSQGALGNTIYF
>TRBV11-2|.|.|TRBJ1-1
TGTGCCAGCAGTTTCGAGGGGATCGAAGCTTTCTTT
CASSFEGIEAFF
>TRBV5-4|TRBD2|.|TRBJ2-3
TGTGCCAGCAGCTCGGGACTAGCGGGCGCCACTAGCACAGATACGCAGTATTTT
CASSSGLAGATSTDTQYF
>TRBV29-1|TRBD1|.|TRBJ1-2
TGCAGCGTGGGACAGTCACACTATGGCTACACCTTC
CSVGQSHYGYTF
>TRBV5-1|.|.|TRBJ1-5
TGCGCCAGCACCCTGCCCCAGCATTTT
CASTLPQHF
>TRBV15|.|.|TRBJ2-5
TGTGCCACCAGCGGGGACGGCGGGGTAGAGACCCAGTACTTC
CATSGDGGVETQYF
>TRBV7-9|.|.|TRBJ1-2
TGTGCCAGCAGCCCGACAGATAACTATGGCTACACCTTC
CASSPTDNYGYTF
>TRBV7-9|.|.|TRBJ2-3
TGTGCCAGCAGCCCACAGAATTATCCAGATACGCAGTATTTT
CASSPQNYPDTQYF
>TRBV9|TRBD2|once|TRBJ2-3
TGTGCCAGCAGCGTAGTAGCGGGGGTTGATACGCAGTATTTT
CASSVVAGVDTQYF
>TRBV4-2|TRBD1|.|TRBJ2-7
TGTGCCAGCAGCCAAGAGGGACAGGGGGCCTCCTACGAGCAGTACTTC
CASSQEGQGASYEQYF
>TRBV7-2|.|.|TRBJ2-7
TGTGCCAGCAGCTTTGGGACGGCAACCTACGAGCAGTACTTC
CASSFGTATYEQYF
>TRBV6-5|TRBD1|.|TRBJ1-4
TGTGCCAGCAGTTCCTTGGAGACAGGGGGGCGAATACTGTTTTTT
CASSSLETGGRILFF
>TRBV6-5|.|.|TRBJ1-2
TGTGCCAGCAGTTACAAAGGGCGGAACTATGGCTACACCTTC
CASSYKGRNYGYTF
>TRBV28|TRBD1|.|TRBJ2-3
TGTGCCAGCAGCGCCGACAGGGGGCTGTTTAGCACAGATACGCAGTATTTT
CASSADRGLFSTDTQYF
>TRBV6-5|TRBD1|.|TRBJ2-1
TGTGCCAGCAGCTGGACAGGAATAGACAATGAGCAGTTCTTC
CASSWTGIDNEQFF
>TRBV21-1|.|.|TRBJ2-3
TGTGCCAGCAGCAGAGCCCCGGGACAGGGCAATAGCACAGATACGCAGTATTTT
CASSRAPGQGNSTDTQYF
>TRBV19|.|.|TRBJ2-7
TGTGCCAGTAGTTCCCAAGGGGGGGTCTCCTACGAGCAGTACTTC
CASSSQGGVSYEQYF
>TRBV4-2|.|.|TRBJ2-3
TGTGCCAGCAGCCATGCTGCTGGGCAAGATTACACAGATACGCAGTATTTT
CASSHAAGQDYTDTQYF
>TRBV27|.|once|TRBJ1-2
TGTGCCAGCAGTTTATCCCCTTACGGAACTAACTATGGCTACACCTTC
CASSLSPYGTNYGYTF
>TRBV6-5|TRBD2|.|TRBJ2-7
TGTGCCAGCAGTTATAGCGGGGGTACCTACGAGCAGTACTTC
CASSYSGGTYEQYF
>TRBV2|TRBD1|.|TRBJ1-4
TGTGCCAGCGCCGGGACAGGAGAGGAAAAACTGTTTTTT
CASAGTGEEKLFF
>TRBV5-6|.|.|TRBJ1-3
TGTGCCAGCAGCCCTTGGTTTACGTCGCACGCTGGAAACACCATATATTTT
CASSPWFTSHAGNTIYF
>TRBV5-1|TRBD1|.|TRBJ1-1
TGCGCCAGCAGCCTAACCGGGACAGGGAACACTGAAGCTTTCTTT
CASSLTGTGNTEAFF
>TRBV4-3|TRBD1|.|TRBJ1-4
TGCGCCAGCAGCCAAGGGGACAGGGGGAATAATGAAAAACTGTTTTTT
CASSQGDRGNNEKLFF
>TRBV9|TRBD1|.|TRBJ2-3
TGTGCCAGCAGCGTAACAGGGGAAGGGAGCACAGATACGCAGTATTTT
CASSVTGEGSTDTQYF
>TRBV18|.|.|TRBJ2-2
TGTGCCAGCTCCAACCTTGAACCCTTGAACACCGGGGAGCTGTTTTTT
CASSNLEPLNTGELFF
>TRBV19|TRBD1|.|TRBJ1-1
TGTGCCAGTAGTATATCGGGCCGGGACAGGGCCTCTTGGAACACTGAAGCTTTCTTT
CASSISGRDRASWNTEAFF
>TRBV5-4|TRBD1|.|TRBJ1-1
TGTGCCAGCAGCTTGGGCGGGACAGGGGTGAACACTGAAGCTTTCTTT
CASSLGGTGVNTEAFF
>TRBV10-3|TRBD2|.|TRBJ2-7
TGTGCCATCAGTGAGTCGGGGGGGACGGATGTCAAGGCAAAGGGGTACGAGCAGTACTTC
CAISESGGTDVKAKGYEQYF
>TRBV7-2|.|.|TRBJ1-1
TGTGCCAGCAGCAAGGCTTTCGGGACTGAAGCTTTCTTT
CASSKAFGTEAFF
>TRBV21-1|.|.|TRBJ1-5
TGTGCCAGCAGCCGGCTCGGGGCCGCCGGGGGGCCCCAGCATTTT
CASSRLGAAGGPQHF
>TRBV10-3|TRBD1|.|TRBJ1-5
TGTGCCATCACCCGACGGGACAGGGTACTCATTAACAATCAGCCCCAGCATTTT
CAITRRDRVLINNQPQHF
>TRBV6-5|TRBD2|.|TRBJ2-1
TGTGCCAGCAGGCCCAGCGGGGGACTCAATGAGCAGTTCTTC
CASRPSGGLNEQFF
>TRBV18|TRBD1|.|TRBJ2-3
TGTGCCAGCTCAACACAGGGGGATACGCAGTATTTT
CASSTQGDTQYF
>TRBV6-5|TRBD1|.|TRBJ2-1
TGTGCCAGCAGTTACTCGACGCCAGGGGGAAATGAGCAGTTCTTC
CASSYSTPGGNEQFF
>TRBV20-1|.|.|TRBJ2-2
TGCAGTGCTAGAGTGAGCTGGGAGCTGTTTTTT
CSARVSWELFF
>TRBV4-1|TRBD2|.|TRBJ2-3
TGCGCCAGCAGCCAAGAGGGGTGGTGGAGCGGGGGGAGTGGGAGCACAGATACGCAGTATTTT
CASSQEGWWSGGSGSTDTQYF
>TRBV15|.|.|TRBJ2-2
TGTGCCACCAGAAGAGATCCCGATTCAGGGGAGCTGTTTTTT
CATRRDPDSGELFF
>TRBV4-3|TRBD2|.|TRBJ2-7
TGCGCCAGCAGCCAAGGACTAGCGGGGGGTTACGAGCAGTACTTC
CASSQGLAGGYEQYF
>TRBV5-4|.|.|TRBJ2-7
TGTGCCAGCAGCTTCCGGGGCGAATACGAGCAGTACTTC
CASSFRGEYEQYF
>TRBV19|.|.|TRBJ1-2
TGTGCCAGTAGTACAGAATATGGCTACACCTTC
CASSTEYGYTF
>TRBV19|TRBD1|.|TRBJ2-5
TGTGCCAGTAGGGCCCATACAGGGGGCGCGGAGACCCAGTACTTC
CASRAHTGGAETQYF
>TRBV9|.|.|TRBJ1-2
TGTGCCAGCAGCGTTCATCCAGAGCCCAACTATGGCTACACCTTC
CASSVHPEPNYGYTF
>TRBV6-5|TRBD1|.|TRBJ2-3
TGTGCCAGCAGGGCCGGGACAGGGGGCGCAGATACGCAGTATTTT
CASRAGTGGADTQYF
>TRBV18|.|once|TRBJ2-1
TGTGCCAGCTCACCAAGCGGTTCCTACAATGAGCAGTTCTTC
CASSPSGSYNEQFF
>TRBV29-1|.|.|TRBJ1-5
TGCAGCGTTGGGGACCGCACTAATCAGCCCCAGCATTTT
CSVGDRTNQPQHF
>TRBV28|.|.|TRBJ1-2
TGTGCCAGCAGTTCGGACGTAGGATTTGGCTACACCTTC
CASSSDVGFGYTF